This T cell receptor beta chain was observed in a study of blood T cell repertoires in COVID-19. Method: immunoSEQ multiplex PCR; TCRdb's copy keeps in-frame clones and lacks some. The top ten clones hold about 2.3% of a sample with around 230,000 clones, about 79% of them seen once. The specimen sequenced was peripheral blood. The receptor was derived from a man aged 35-49 years who had recovered from COVID-19.

CDR3 protein: CAISRDRDYEQYF. CDR3 DNA sequence: TGTGCCATCAGCCGGGACAGGGACTACGAGCAGTACTTC. This sequence joins TRBV10-3 and TRBJ2-7, with TRBD1 matching over 9 bases. After removal of 6 bases from V and 3 bases from J, the junction contained 3 bases not matched to a gene. CDR3 length equals 13 residues. CDR1 is ENHRY and CDR2 is SYGVKD in the germline V gene.